The 25 T cell receptor beta chains below all came from one sample that was sequenced in a study of blood T cell repertoires in COVID-19. The data were produced by immunoSEQ multiplex PCR, yet TCRdb's version contains in-frame clones alone and is incomplete. The sample holds around 240,000 clones; more than 65% are singletons and the top ten take 1.4%. The specimen was peripheral blood. The receptors here all came from a woman aged 40 to 55 who had recovered from COVID-19.

The chain uses TRBV29-1 and TRBJ1-2; 8 nucleotides agree with TRBD1. The J segment lost 2 bases and the V segment lost 2 bases, leaving 7 bases of the junction unmatched. The germline gives CDR1 SQVTM, CDR2 ANQGSEA. This CDR3 has 15 amino acids. CDR3 residues: CSVEQGALMNYGYTF. CDR3 DNA sequence: TGCAGCGTTGAACAGGGGGCCTTAATGAACTATGGCTACACCTTC.

The chain joins TRBV5-1 to TRBJ1-3; D uncertain. Germline V CDR1 and CDR2: SGHRS, YFSETQ. V dropped 0 bases and J dropped 4 bases, with 23 bases sitting between them. The CDR3 length is 19 residues. DNA of the CDR3: TGCGCCAGCAGCTTGGAAGGGATGGCCTCGGGGATTATCGGAAACACCATATATTTT. Translating it yields CASSLEGMASGIIGNTIYF.

V gene TRBV11-2 combines with J gene TRBJ2-3; 12 nucleotides match TRBD2. The V gene's germline CDR1 is SGHAT and CDR2 FQNNGV. The CDR3 consists of 15 residues. V shed 5 bases and J 3 bases; nucleotides not matched to a gene: 3. CDR3 in DNA: TGTGCCAGCAGCCCCGGACTAGCGGGGACAGATACGCAGTATTTT. This codes for CASSPGLAGTDTQYF. Filled out from reference TRBV11-2 and TRBJ2-3, the complete variable domain reads EAGVAQSPRYKIIEKRQSVAFWCNPISGHATLYWYQQILGQGPKLLIQFQNNGVVDDSQLPKDRFSAERLKGVDSTLKIQPAKLEDSAVYLCASSPGLAGTDTQYFGPGTRLTVL.

CDR3 nucleotides: TGTGCCAGCAGATCGGACAGTAACTATGGCTACACCTTC. Its translation is CASRSDSNYGYTF. The chain carries TRBV6-5 and TRBJ1-2, with D tentatively TRBD1 (6 bases). The CDR3 runs to 13 residues. Germline lookup yields CDR1 MNHEY and CDR2 SVGAGI. V gave up 6 bases and J gave up 1 base, with 9 bases separating them.

This clone was recorded only once. This chain links TRBV2 with TRBJ2-2; 11 bases line up with TRBD2. The V gene's germline CDR1 is SNHLY and CDR2 FYNNEI. The CDR3 is made up of 14 amino acids. V trimming: 3 bases; J trimming: 12 bases; junction bases outside the gene matches: 6. DNA of the CDR3: TGTGCCAGCAGTGAGCTGGCTAGCGGGGGGAAGCTGTTTTTT. Its translation: CASSELASGGKLFF.

This chain links TRBV19 with TRBJ2-2, with D tentatively TRBD2 (6 bases). The CDR3 sequence is 15 residues long. CDR1 and CDR2 (germline): LNHDA, SQIVND (reference sequence). V was shortened by 3 bases and J by 3 bases, with 11 bases between the two germline ends. The CDR3 DNA is TGTGCCAGTAGTATGGGGAGGCAGTACACCGGGGAGCTGTTTTTT. Translating it yields CASSMGRQYTGELFF.

The chain joins TRBV29-1 to TRBJ2-3; TRBD1 might be the D (6 bases). This CDR3 is built from 11 residues. Germline loops: CDR1 SQVTM, CDR2 ANQGSEA. V dropped 6 bases and J dropped 5 bases, with 9 bases sitting between them. CDR3 region: CSVRGQDTQYF. CDR3 DNA: TGCAGCGTCAGGGGTCAAGATACGCAGTATTTT.

The genes are TRBV10-3 and TRBJ1-1; 9 nucleotides agree with TRBD1. Germline loops: CDR1 ENHRY, CDR2 SYGVKD. The CDR3 has 14 residues. The ends lost 9 bases at V and 5 bases at J; junction bases unmatched: 10. The CDR3 sequence is CAIMGQGGFTEAFF. In DNA form, the CDR3 reads TGTGCCATTATGGGACAGGGCGGGTTTACTGAAGCTTTCTTT.

This clone showed up just a few times. The V and J genes are TRBV19 and TRBJ1-5; tentative D call: TRBD1 (6 bases). The CDR3 consists of 15 residues. Germline V gene sequence: CDR1 LNHDA, CDR2 SQIVND (reference sequence). Trimming removed 6 bases at V and 4 bases at J, with 16 bases between. CDR3 nucleotide sequence: TGTGCCAGTAGAATGGGAGGGGGACTTAATCAGCCCCAGCATTTT. Protein product: CASRMGGGLNQPQHF.

This clone was observed a single time. This rearrangement joins TRBV6-5 to TRBJ2-1, with 9 bases aligning to TRBD1. V trimming: 0 bases; J trimming: 5 bases; junction bases outside the gene matches: 5. Germline CDR1 is MNHEY and CDR2 is SVGAGI. The CDR3 totals 16 residues. CDR3 amino acids: CASSYSSGQGHNEQFF. The CDR3 DNA follows: TGTGCCAGCAGTTACTCGTCTGGACAGGGGCACAATGAGCAGTTCTTC.

This chain links TRBV3-1 (or the pseudogene TRBV3-2) with TRBJ2-3; 7 positions match TRBD1. The germline CDR1 and CDR2 sequences are LGHDT and YNNKEL (reference sequence). The CDR3 has 16 residues. Trimming at V came to 2 bases and at J to 2 bases, leaving 7 bases not matched to a gene. CDR3 residues: CASSQWDRRPTDTQYF. CDR3 sequence (DNA): TGTGCCAGCAGCCAATGGGACAGAAGACCCACAGATACGCAGTATTTT.

The J gene is TRBJ2-2, the V gene TRBV7-9, with D uncertain. This CDR3 is 14 amino acids long. The V gene lost 4 bases and the J gene lost 0 bases, with 6 bases spanning the gap. Germline assignment: CDR1 SEHNR and CDR2 FQNEAQ (reference sequence). The CDR3 here is CASSYGPNTGELFF. Written as DNA, the CDR3 is TGTGCCAGCAGCTATGGGCCGAACACCGGGGAGCTGTTTTTT. The full variable domain, completed using reference TRBV7-9 and TRBJ2-2, is DTGVSQNPRHKITKRGQNVTFRCDPISEHNRLYWYRQTLGQGPEFLTYFQNEAQLEKSRLLSDRFSAERPKGSFSTLEIQRTEQGDSAMYLCASSYGPNTGELFFGEGSRLTVL.

This chain connects TRBV19 to TRBJ1-1; no clear D. The V gene lost 5 bases and the J gene lost 7 bases, with 8 bases spanning the gap. CDR3 length equals 11 residues. CDR1 and CDR2 from the germline V gene are LNHDA and SQIVND (reference sequence). The CDR3 nucleotides are TGTGCCAGTAGTTGGCACAGTGAAGCTTTCTTT. Its protein is CASSWHSEAFF.

The chain joins TRBV9 to TRBJ2-2; 7 bases line up with TRBD1. Germline CDR1 SGDLS, CDR2 YYNGEE. With 7 bases clipped from V and 3 bases from J, the junction kept 3 bases outside the gene matches. The length of the CDR3 is 13 residues. CDR3 protein: CASRDSHTGELFF. CDR3 DNA: TGTGCCAGCCGGGACAGTCACACCGGGGAGCTGTTTTTT.

This rearrangement joins TRBV3-1 (or the pseudogene TRBV3-2) to TRBJ2-1; a possible D gene is TRBD1 (5 bases). Germline V gene sequence: CDR1 LGHDT, CDR2 YNNKEL (reference sequence). Trimming removed 1 base from V and 5 bases from J, with 9 bases in between. CDR3 size: 14 residues. CDR3 protein: CASSQVDSNNEQFF. CDR3 bases: TGTGCCAGCAGCCAAGTTGACAGCAACAATGAGCAGTTCTTC.

V gene TRBV5-1 combines with J gene TRBJ1-1; 7 bases fit TRBD1. The CDR3 loop spans 14 amino acids. Germline lookup yields CDR1 SGHRS and CDR2 YFSETQ. V shed 0 bases and J 6 bases; nucleotides not matched to a gene: 5. Written as DNA, the CDR3 is TGCGCCAGCAGCTTGGAAGGGGGCAGGTCTGAAGCTTTCTTT. Protein sequence: CASSLEGGRSEAFF.

The rearrangement uses TRBV10-1 and TRBJ2-3, with a possible D match to TRBD2 (6 bases). The germline gives CDR1 WNHNN, CDR2 SYGVQD (reference sequence). V was clipped by 7 bases and J by 4 bases, with 12 bases between them. The CDR3 loop spans 13 amino acids. CDR3 sequence: CASKRDFSDTQYF. The CDR3 DNA reads as TGCGCCAGCAAGAGGGACTTCTCAGATACGCAGTATTTT.

V usage is TRBV3-1 (or the pseudogene TRBV3-2) and J usage is TRBJ1-2; 11 nucleotides agree with TRBD1. The CDR3 has 15 residues. After removal of 5 bases from V and 7 bases from J, the junction contained 9 bases not matched to a gene. The V gene's germline CDR1 is LGHDT and CDR2 YNNKEL (reference sequence). The CDR3 nucleotides are TGTGCCAGCAGCTACTTTCCGGGACAGGGGGGTGGCTACACCTTC. As protein: CASSYFPGQGGGYTF.

The J gene is TRBJ2-6, the V gene TRBV28; 11 bases map to TRBD2. This CDR3 region has 20 residues. V lost 4 bases to trimming and J lost 4 bases; unmatched junction nucleotides: 15. The germline gives CDR1 MDHEN, CDR2 SYDVKM. The CDR3 DNA reads TGTGCCAGCAGTTCCAGCGTTGGTAGCGGGGGGGGAAACGGGGCCAACGTCCTGACTTTC. Residues: CASSSSVGSGGGNGANVLTF.

This sequence joins TRBV6-1 and TRBJ1-5; D unclear. V lost 2 bases and J lost 5, with 7 bases in between. The CDR3 consists of 13 residues. From germline, CDR1 is MNHNS and CDR2 SASEGT. The CDR3 reads CASSESIHQPQHF. The CDR3 nucleotides are TGTGCCAGCAGTGAATCTATCCATCAGCCCCAGCATTTT.

The chain joins TRBV7-8 to TRBJ2-7, with 8 bases matching TRBD2. The ends lost 5 bases at V and 2 bases at J; junction bases unmatched: 11. The CDR3 runs to 16 residues. The germline V gene has CDR1 SGHVS and CDR2 FQNEAQ. CDR3 coding DNA: TGTGCCAGCAGCCCCGGGGGGGGTTTTCGAACCTACGAGCAGTACTTC. It encodes CASSPGGGFRTYEQYF.

The CDR3 bases are TGTGCCAGCAGCTTAGGACAGCGGGAAGCTTTCTTT. Translation gives CASSLGQREAFF. The chain links TRBV13 to TRBJ1-1; no reliable D call. Trimming shortened V by 0 bases and J by 8 bases, and 7 bases separated the two germline ends. Germline-derived CDR1 and CDR2 are PRHDT and FYEKMQ (reference sequence). The CDR3 totals 12 residues.

V gene TRBV28 combines with J gene TRBJ1-6; tentatively, D is TRBD1 (6 bases). V lost 7 bases to trimming and J lost 7 bases, with 20 bases between them. Germline V CDR1 and CDR2: MDHEN, SYDVKM. The CDR3 is made up of 16 amino acids. CDR3 sequence reads: CASTPFKGVGNSPLHF. The CDR3 region has the DNA TGTGCCAGCACCCCCTTTAAGGGGGTAGGGAATTCACCCCTCCACTTT.

The chain links TRBV4-2 to TRBJ2-5; 9 bases are shared with TRBD1. Trimming took 4 bases from V and 3 from J; bases not matched to a gene: 9. The CDR3 consists of 16 residues. Germline loops: CDR1 LGHNA, CDR2 YNFKEQ. The CDR3 sequence is CASSPQARDREETQYF. In nucleotides, the CDR3 is TGTGCCAGCAGCCCTCAGGCACGGGACAGGGAAGAGACCCAGTACTTC.

This chain connects TRBV15 to TRBJ1-1; a weak D match, TRBD1 (5 bases). The V end was cut by 1 base, the J end by 1 base, with 10 bases between. The CDR3 is made up of 15 amino acids. Germline V lookup: CDR1 LNHNV, CDR2 YYDKDF (reference sequence). The CDR3 nucleotides are TGTGCCACCAGCAGAGGAACCACAGGGAACACTGAAGCTTTCTTT. Its translation: CATSRGTTGNTEAFF.